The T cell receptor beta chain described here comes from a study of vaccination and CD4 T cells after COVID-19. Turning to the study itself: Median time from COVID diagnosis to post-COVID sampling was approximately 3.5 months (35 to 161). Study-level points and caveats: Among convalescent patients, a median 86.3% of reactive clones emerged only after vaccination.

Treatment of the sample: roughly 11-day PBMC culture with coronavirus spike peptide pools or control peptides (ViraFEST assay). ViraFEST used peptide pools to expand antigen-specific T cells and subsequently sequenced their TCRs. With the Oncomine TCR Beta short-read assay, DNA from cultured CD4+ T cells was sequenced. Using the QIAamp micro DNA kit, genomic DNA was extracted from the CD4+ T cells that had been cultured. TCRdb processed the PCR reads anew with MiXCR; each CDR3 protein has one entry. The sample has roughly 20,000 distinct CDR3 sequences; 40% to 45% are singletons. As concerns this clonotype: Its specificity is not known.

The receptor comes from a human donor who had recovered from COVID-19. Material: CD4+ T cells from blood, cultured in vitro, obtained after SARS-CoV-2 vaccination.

In nucleotides, the CDR3 is TGTGCCAGCAGTTACTCGGAACTGAACTATGGCTACACCTTC. Amino acids: CASSYSELNYGYTF. The V and J genes are TRBV6-5 and TRBJ1-2, with D hard to call. The CDR3 extends over 14 amino acids. The V gene's germline CDR1 is MNHEY and CDR2 SVGAGI. V was cut by 0 bases and J by 2 bases, with 7 bases left in between.